Below, 17 T cell receptor beta chains from the same sample are listed, as sequenced in a study of response to subunit inactivated influenza vaccine. TCRdb redid the calling of the RT-PCR reads with MiXCR, one entry per CDR3 protein. The sample carries roughly 790,000 distinct CDR3 sequences, around 21% recorded once. This specimen consisted of PBMCs from blood, obtained roughly 5 days after vaccination. These TCRs come from a man aged 50-60 years who received an inactivated influenza vaccine.

This CDR3 reads CSAKTSGQSNEQFF. In DNA form, the CDR3 reads TGCAGTGCCAAGACTAGCGGACAGAGCAATGAGCAGTTCTTC. The rearrangement links TRBV20-1 to TRBJ2-1; 9 bases are a match to TRBD2. Germline values: CDR1 DFQATT, CDR2 SNEGSKA (reference sequence). The CDR3 spans 14 residues. Trimming took 6 bases from V and 6 from J; bases not matched to a gene: 9.

There are many counts of this clonotype. The junction shows a germline mismatch at one end, possibly a read error. The V gene is TRBV5-1, the J gene TRBJ2-2, with 8 positions matching TRBD1. Germline V CDR1 and CDR2: SGHRS, YFSETQ. The CDR3 loop spans 14 amino acids. The CDR3 is CASSTGGSTGELFF. CDR3 in DNA: TGTGCCAGCAGCACAGGGGGAAGCACCGGGGAGCTGTTTTTT.

Concerning this clonotype itself: At one boundary the junction diverges from the germline segment, which might be a read error. This chain connects TRBV20-1 to TRBJ2-1; 12 nucleotides match TRBD2. Per the germline V gene, CDR1 is DFQATT and CDR2 is SNEGSKA (reference sequence). There are 17 residues in the CDR3. CDR3 nucleotide sequence: TGCTGTGCTAGTCTTCTAGCGGGAGGGCCTATCTACAATGAGCAGTTCTTC. Amino acid sequence: CCASLLAGGPIYNEQFF.

The chain recombines TRBV4-2 with TRBJ1-3; D not resolved. The V end lost 2 bases, the J end lost 0 bases, and 5 bases lay between the germline ends. Germline lookup yields CDR1 LGHNA and CDR2 YNFKEQ. This CDR3 comprises 14 residues. CDR3 protein: CASSQHSSGNTIYF. The CDR3 DNA reads TGTGCCAGCAGCCAACATAGCTCTGGAAACACCATATATTTT.

V and J are TRBV21-1 and TRBJ2-7. TRBV21-1 is a listed pseudogene. The CDR3 consists of 14 residues. CDR3 amino acids: CASSKSAGPYEQYF. In DNA form, the CDR3 reads TGTGCCAGCAGCAAATCTGCCGGACCCTACGAGCAGTACTTC.

The chain carries TRBV18 and TRBJ2-7; TRBD1 might be the D (5 bases). The CDR3 is 16 amino acids. V dropped 3 bases and J dropped 4 bases, with 19 bases sitting between them. CDR1 and CDR2 (germline): KGHSH, LQKENI. The CDR3 protein is CASSPPGHLVGYEQYF. CDR3 nucleotide sequence: TGTGCCAGCTCACCCCCAGGACACCTCGTCGGTTACGAGCAGTACTTC.

The chain recombines TRBV23-1 with TRBJ1-2; D is perhaps TRBD1 (5 bases). TRBV23-1 is an ORF, with its function uncertain. V shed 6 bases and J shed 14 bases, with 13 bases lying between them. The CDR3 length is 10 residues. The CDR3 region is CASSRTGETF. In nucleotides, the CDR3 is TGCGCCAGCAGCAGAACGGGGGAGACCTTC.

V and J are TRBV20-1 and TRBJ2-7; D uncertain. The CDR3 spans 14 residues. The V gene lost 2 bases and the J gene lost 7 bases, with 18 bases spanning the gap. Germline assignment: CDR1 DFQATT and CDR2 SNEGSKA (reference sequence). The CDR3 protein is CSARNWQDLREQYF. Here the CDR3 DNA reads TGCAGTGCTAGAAACTGGCAGGACCTCCGAGAGCAGTACTTC.

This clonotype was seen a handful of times. V gene TRBV24-1 combines with J gene TRBJ2-1, with 8 bases matching TRBD2. CDR1 and CDR2 (germline): KGHDR, SFDVKD. The CDR3 runs 16 residues. V shed 4 bases, J shed 4 bases, and the junction held 8 bases outside the gene matches. The CDR3: CATSDPAGTSYNEQFF. The CDR3 DNA follows: TGTGCCACCAGTGACCCCGCCGGGACTAGTTACAATGAGCAGTTCTTC.

This clonotype was counted between two and nine times. The chain recombines TRBV5-1 with TRBJ1-1; 9 bases map to TRBD1. Per the germline V gene, CDR1 is SGHRS and CDR2 is YFSETQ. There are 15 residues in the CDR3. The junction had 9 bases not matched to a gene; V was cut back by 4 bases and J by 5 bases. The CDR3 nucleotides are TGCGCCAGCAGCCTTCAGGACAGGGGCCGGACTGAAGCTTTCTTT. This sequence encodes CASSLQDRGRTEAFF.

This clonotype has only a few counts. The chain combines TRBV15 with TRBJ2-7, with 9 nucleotides matching TRBD1. Germline lookup yields CDR1 LNHNV and CDR2 YYDKDF (reference sequence). Trimming took 3 bases from V and 0 from J; bases not matched to a gene: 9. This CDR3 contains 17 residues. Here the CDR3 reads CATSSGDRDRSSYEQYF. CDR3 in DNA: TGTGCCACCAGCAGTGGGGACAGGGACAGGAGCTCCTACGAGCAGTACTTC.

This clonotype appeared a few times. This chain connects TRBV12-3 or TRBV12-4 to TRBJ2-3; D is possibly TRBD2 (6 bases). The CDR3 extends over 15 amino acids. V lost 3 bases and J 4 bases, leaving 14 bases between the germline ends. Here the CDR3 reads CASSFWRGGPDTQYF. The CDR3 nucleotides read TGTGCCAGCAGTTTTTGGCGGGGCGGCCCAGATACGCAGTATTTT.

This clonotype was seen a few times. The V gene is TRBV29-1, the J gene TRBJ2-1, with D unclear. The CDR3 has 10 residues. Germline V gives CDR1 SQVTM, CDR2 ANQGSEA. Between the trimmed V and J ends, which lost 7 bases and 5 bases, there was a span of 6 bases. The chain's CDR3 is CSAAHNEQFF. CDR3 nucleotide sequence: TGCAGCGCCGCCCACAATGAGCAGTTCTTC.

This clonotype has only a few counts. This chain's CDR3 is CSARDWAGSVYEQYF. CDR3 sequence (DNA): TGCAGTGCTAGAGATTGGGCGGGATCAGTCTACGAGCAGTACTTC. V usage is TRBV20-1 and J usage is TRBJ2-7; D may be TRBD2 (6 bases). The V end lost 0 bases, the J end lost 3 bases, and 15 bases lay between the germline ends. This CDR3 is built from 15 residues. The germline CDR1 and CDR2 sequences are DFQATT and SNEGSKA (reference sequence).

Only one count was recorded for this clonotype. The gene calls are TRBV6-5 and TRBJ2-7, with D uncertain. CDR1 is MNHEY and CDR2 is SVGAGI in the germline V gene. V was trimmed by 3 bases and J by 0 bases, leaving 9 bases between them. CDR3 length: 14 residues. CDR3 DNA: TGTGCCAGCAGTTATCGGGTCCACTCCTACGAGCAGTACTTC. Encoded protein: CASSYRVHSYEQYF.

This clonotype was picked up a small number of times. The rearrangement links TRBV14 to TRBJ2-1, with 8 nucleotides matching TRBD2. V lost 1 base, J lost 4 bases, and 15 bases stayed unmatched. Germline CDR1 is SGHDN and CDR2 is FVKESK. This CDR3 comprises 19 residues. In DNA, the CDR3 is TGTGCCAGCAGCCAAGGTTTATTCCGGAGCGGGAGTTGGTACAATGAGCAGTTCTTC. Its translation: CASSQGLFRSGSWYNEQFF.

The CDR3 nucleotides are TGTGCCAGCAGCTTAGGCCTCCTAGCGGGAGCTTCCAATGAGCAGTTCTTC. Translated, it gives CASSLGLLAGASNEQFF. The gene calls are TRBV7-3 and TRBJ2-1; 10 bases fit TRBD2. V lost 2 bases to trimming and J lost 6 bases; unmatched junction nucleotides: 10. Germline CDR1 is SGHTA and CDR2 is FQGTGA. CDR3 length equals 17 residues. Full variable domain (remainder filled in from reference TRBV7-3 and TRBJ2-1): GAGVSQTPSNKVTEKGKYVELRCDPISGHTALYWYRQSLGQGPEFLIYFQGTGAADDSGLPNDRFFAVRPEGSVSTLKIQRTERGDSAVYLCASSLGLLAGASNEQFFGPGTRLTVL.